This TCR beta chain was recorded in a study of Graves' ophthalmopathy and Graves' hyperthyroidism. The table lists this clonotype with many counts. Its specificity is not known. Germline CDR1 reads MRHNA; CDR2 reads SNTAGT. V gave up 0 bases and J gave up 3 bases, with 6 bases separating them. The CDR3 totals 14 residues. Study results and limitations: A model built from 13 signatures distinguished ophthalmopathy from stable hyperthyroidism with about 86% sensitivity and about 81% specificity.

Amplification from RNA transcripts yielded the TCR beta CDR3 regions. An opening RT-PCR round employed HTBI primers and preceded a second-round multiplex PCR. MiXCR, run by TCRdb on the multiplex PCR reads, gives a single entry per CDR3 protein. The table shows roughly 50,000 distinct CDR3 sequences, with approximately 50% occurring only once. Reliance was placed on clinical symptoms, serum thyroxine, TRAb, thyroid ultrasound and orbital computed tomography for diagnosis. PBMCs stemmed from around 9 ml of fresh peripheral blood. The specimen was peripheral blood. V and J are TRBV6-4 and TRBJ2-1; maybe TRBD1 (5 bases). The receptor was isolated from an adult woman with Graves' ophthalmopathy. The CDR3 here is CASSDSGDYNEQFF. DNA for the CDR3: TGTGCCAGCAGTGACTCAGGGGACTACAATGAGCAGTTCTTC.